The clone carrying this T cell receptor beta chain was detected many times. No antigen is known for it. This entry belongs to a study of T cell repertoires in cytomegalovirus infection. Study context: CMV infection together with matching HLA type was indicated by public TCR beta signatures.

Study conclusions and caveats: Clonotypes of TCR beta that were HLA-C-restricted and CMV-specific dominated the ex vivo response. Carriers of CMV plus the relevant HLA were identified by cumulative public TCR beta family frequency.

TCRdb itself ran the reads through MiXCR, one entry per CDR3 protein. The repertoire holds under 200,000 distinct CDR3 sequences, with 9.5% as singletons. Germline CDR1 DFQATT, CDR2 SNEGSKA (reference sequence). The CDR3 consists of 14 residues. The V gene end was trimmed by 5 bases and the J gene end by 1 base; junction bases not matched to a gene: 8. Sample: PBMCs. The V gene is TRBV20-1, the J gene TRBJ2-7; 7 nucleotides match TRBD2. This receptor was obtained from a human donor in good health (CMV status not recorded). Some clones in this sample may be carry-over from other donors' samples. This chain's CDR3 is CSAEAGTTSYEQYF. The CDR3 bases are TGCAGTGCTGAGGCCGGGACTACTTCCTACGAGCAGTACTTC.